A single sample gave rise to the 23 T cell receptor beta chains below, sequenced in a study of Graves' ophthalmopathy and Graves' hyperthyroidism. RNA transcripts were the template, and TCR beta CDR3 regions were amplified from them. A first-round RT-PCR used HTBI primers, followed by a second-round multiplex PCR. Each CDR3 protein gets one entry after TCRdb re-called the multiplex PCR reads with MiXCR. The profile shows roughly 500,000 distinct CDR3 sequences, 13% to 15% of them singletons. The sample comprised blood. The source is a woman in her thirties with Graves' ophthalmopathy.

This chain joins TRBV18 and TRBJ1-2, with D uncertain. The CDR3 spans 14 residues. Trimming cost V 0 bases and J 4 bases, with 9 bases left between them. In germline, CDR1 is KGHSH, CDR2 LQKENI. CDR3 nucleotides: TGTGCCAGCTCACCACCCTCCAATCTCTATGGCTACACCTTC. Protein sequence: CASSPPSNLYGYTF. The entire variable domain, with the rest obtained from reference TRBV18 and TRBJ1-2, is as follows: NAGVMQNPRHLVRRRGQEARLRCSPMKGHSHVYWYRQLPEEGLKFMVYLQKENIIDESGMPKERFSAEFPKEGPSILRIQQVVRGDSAAYFCASSPPSNLYGYTFGSGTRLTVV.

There are many counts of this clonotype. The gene calls are TRBV12-3 or TRBV12-4 and TRBJ1-2, with D unclear. The CDR3 extends over 15 amino acids. Deletions cut 5 bases from V and 6 bases from J, with 19 bases between. Here the CDR3 reads CASSPHARGGNGYTF. In DNA form, the CDR3 reads TGTGCCAGCAGTCCCCATGCACGGGGAGGGAATGGCTACACCTTC.

This clonotype has ten or more counts. The chain links TRBV6-2 or TRBV6-3 to TRBJ1-6, with no clear D. This CDR3 contains 14 residues. CDR1 is MNHEY and CDR2 is SVGEGT in the germline V gene. Trimming left V 9 bases short and J 1 base short, with 10 bases between. CDR3 region: CASTPGSYNSPLHF. Here the CDR3 DNA reads TGTGCCAGTACTCCGGGGTCCTATAATTCACCCCTCCACTTT.

This clonotype showed up just a few times. This rearrangement joins TRBV4-1 to TRBJ2-7; D is unresolved. CDR1 MGHRA and CDR2 YSYEKL come from the germline V gene. Trimming cost V 3 bases and J 0 bases, with 15 bases left between them. The CDR3 loop spans 16 amino acids. The CDR3 loop reads CASSHPWRTASYEQYF. In nucleotides, the CDR3 is TGCGCCAGCAGCCACCCCTGGCGAACAGCCTCCTACGAGCAGTACTTC.

This chain links TRBV6-1 with TRBJ2-3; TRBD2 aligns across 9 bases. The CDR3 extends over 16 amino acids. The junction had 10 bases not matched to a gene; V was cut back by 7 bases and J by 2 bases. CDR1 MNHNS and CDR2 SASEGT come from the germline V gene. Written as DNA, the CDR3 is TGTGCCAGCACCCTGTCCGGGACTAGCATCACAGATACGCAGTATTTT. Its translation: CASTLSGTSITDTQYF.

This clonotype has just a few counts. The V and J genes are TRBV19 and TRBJ1-1, with D unresolved. The germline V gene has CDR1 LNHDA and CDR2 SQIVND (reference sequence). This CDR3 spans 12 amino acids. V lost 1 base and J 8 bases, leaving 8 bases between the germline ends. For the CDR3, the DNA is TGTGCCAGTAGTATAGGGCAGAAGGAAGCTTTCTTT. It codes for CASSIGQKEAFF.

Regarding this clonotype: It may be a read error: a sequence one base away is much more abundant. This sequence joins TRBV5-1 and TRBJ1-2, with D possibly matching TRBD1 (5 bases). The CDR3 length is 13 residues. The germline V gene has CDR1 SGHRS and CDR2 YFSETQ. The CDR3 DNA is TGCCCCAGCACCGCGGGAGGGGCCTATGGCTACACCTTC. Residues: CPSTAGGAYGYTF.

This clonotype was observed at least ten times. This chain links TRBV2 with TRBJ2-4; the D gene could be TRBD1 or TRBD2 (6 bases each). From germline, CDR1 is SNHLY and CDR2 FYNNEI. The V and J ends lost 7 bases and 8 bases respectively, with 18 bases between them. The CDR3 is 14 amino acids. The CDR3 nucleotides read TGTGCCAGCAACCTGCTCGGGGGCGAGGACATTCAGTACTTC. This encodes CASNLLGGEDIQYF.

This clonotype was seen at least ten times. CDR3 loop: CASWGGSGNTIYF. Here the CDR3 DNA reads TGTGCCTCCTGGGGGGGCTCTGGAAACACCATATATTTT. The chain has TRBV9 and TRBJ1-3; weak D call: TRBD1 (5 bases). Germline CDR1 is SGDLS and CDR2 is YYNGEE. The CDR3 loop spans 13 amino acids. V dropped 10 bases and J dropped 0 bases, with 11 bases sitting between them.

This clonotype was recorded at least ten times. The J gene is TRBJ2-7, the V gene TRBV28; D unresolved. This CDR3 comprises 12 residues. V lost 6 bases, J lost 5 bases, and 11 bases lay in between. Germline-derived CDR1 and CDR2 are MDHEN and SYDVKM. CDR3: CASSARSDEQYF. CDR3 coding DNA: TGTGCCAGCAGCGCTCGGAGCGACGAGCAGTACTTC.

Note on this clonotype: The CDR3 end shows no conserved phenylalanine or tryptophan, and so a read error is likely. The rearrangement joins TRBV27 to TRBJ1-1; tentative D call: TRBD1 (6 bases). Trimming removed 3 bases from V and 4 bases from J, with 9 bases in between. Germline CDR1 MNHEY, CDR2 SMNVEV (reference sequence). This CDR3 region has 13 residues. The CDR3 here is CASSFGRGTEAFL. DNA of the CDR3: TGTGCCAGCAGTTTCGGCAGGGGCACTGAAGCTTTCTTG.

This chain links TRBV12-3 or TRBV12-4 with TRBJ1-2, with D uncertain. The CDR3 extends over 13 amino acids. CDR3 sequence reads: CAVWENSNYGYTF. As DNA, the CDR3 is TGTGCAGTCTGGGAGAACTCTAACTATGGCTACACCTTC.

This clonotype was found many times. CDR3 region: CASTPRWGPGQPQHF. In DNA form, the CDR3 reads TGTGCCAGCACCCCCAGATGGGGGCCGGGACAGCCCCAGCATTTT. This chain links TRBV28 with TRBJ1-5; perhaps TRBD1 as D (6 bases). The CDR3 loop spans 15 amino acids. The germline V and J ends were trimmed by 7 bases and 7 bases, with 20 bases remaining between them. CDR1 is MDHEN and CDR2 is SYDVKM in the germline V gene.

The rearrangement links TRBV10-3 to TRBJ2-7; 9 nucleotides align to TRBD2. Per germline, CDR1 ENHRY and CDR2 SYGVKD. The CDR3 has 19 residues. V lost 0 bases to trimming and J lost 6 bases; unmatched junction nucleotides: 18. This chain's CDR3 is CAISESRPREGGPQREQYF. The CDR3 DNA reads as TGTGCCATCAGTGAGTCCAGGCCGCGGGAGGGCGGCCCTCAGCGCGAGCAGTACTTC.

This clonotype showed up just once. V is TRBV29-1 and J is TRBJ2-2; 8 bases match TRBD2. Germline CDR1 and CDR2: SQVTM and ANQGSEA. The CDR3 extends over 14 amino acids. J lost 7 bases, V lost 4 bases, and 8 bases had no gene match. CDR3 nucleotides: TGCAGCGTTGGACCGGGGGGGCCCGTCGGGGAGCTGTTTTTT. It specifies CSVGPGGPVGELFF.

This clonotype was observed at least ten times. This chain connects TRBV12-3 or TRBV12-4 to TRBJ1-5, with 7 bases identical to TRBD1. CDR3 length: 14 amino acids. The trim removed 7 bases at V and 1 base at J, leaving 4 bases unmatched. In nucleotides, the CDR3 is TGTGCCAGCAAGCCACAGGGGAGCAATCAGCCCCAGCATTTT. This sequence encodes CASKPQGSNQPQHF.

This clonotype was picked up many times. V gene TRBV28 combines with J gene TRBJ2-7; TRBD2 aligns across 7 bases. Germline CDR1 MDHEN, CDR2 SYDVKM. This CDR3 contains 15 residues. Unmatched junction bases numbered 8, after V lost 5 bases and J lost 1 base. The CDR3 DNA sequence: TGTGCCAGCAGTCCCTCCCGGGGGGTTTCCTACGAGCAGTACTTC. Translated, it gives CASSPSRGVSYEQYF.

This clonotype was seen ten or more times. The chain links TRBV28 to TRBJ2-5, with D possibly being TRBD1 (6 bases). Germline loops: CDR1 MDHEN, CDR2 SYDVKM. The CDR3 sequence is 16 residues long. V lost 6 bases, J lost 0 bases, and 17 bases lay in between. The CDR3 DNA is TGTGCCAGCAGCACCTACCGGGACATCAACCAAGAGACCCAGTACTTC. Its protein product is CASSTYRDINQETQYF. Full variable domain (remainder filled in from reference TRBV28 and TRBJ2-5): DVKVTQSSRYLVKRTGEKVFLECVQDMDHENMFWYRQDPGLGLRLIYFSYDVKMKEKGDIPEGYSVSREKKERFSLILESASTNQTSMYLCASSTYRDINQETQYFGPGTRLLVL.

A word on this clonotype: One end of the junction does not line up with germline, which may come from a read error. The rearrangement joins TRBV4-2 to TRBJ2-5; 10 nucleotides line up with TRBD2. Germline CDR1 and CDR2: LGHNA and YNFKEQ. The CDR3 is 16 amino acids. This CDR3 is CASSRVFERGGETRYF. The CDR3 DNA is TGTGCCAGCAGCCGAGTCTTCGAGCGGGGGGGGGAGACCCGGTACTTC.

The chain combines TRBV5-1 with TRBJ1-2; the match to TRBD1 covers 7 bases. The CDR3 consists of 14 residues. Germline assignment: CDR1 SGHRS and CDR2 YFSETQ. Trimming removed 5 bases from V and 2 bases from J; junction bases left unmatched: 6. DNA for the CDR3: TGCGCCAGCAGTTTGACAGGGTTGAACTATGGCTACACCTTC. Its translation: CASSLTGLNYGYTF.

Ten or more counts support this clonotype. This chain connects TRBV6-5 to TRBJ2-6, with 7 bases identical to TRBD1. V was clipped by 4 bases and J by 2 bases; unmatched bases: 5. Germline-derived CDR1 and CDR2 are MNHEY and SVGAGI. The CDR3 sequence is 16 residues long. The CDR3: CASSSLGGAGANVLTF. As DNA, the CDR3 is TGTGCCAGCAGTTCCTTAGGGGGCGCTGGGGCCAACGTCCTGACTTTC.

This clonotype was observed many times. The chain recombines TRBV27 with TRBJ1-2; D unclear. From germline, CDR1 is MNHEY and CDR2 SMNVEV (reference sequence). The CDR3 spans 12 residues. V was cut by 4 bases and J by 4 bases, with 7 bases left in between. As DNA, the CDR3 is TGTGCCAGCAGTTCTCTTGGCTATGGCTACACCTTC. Protein sequence: CASSSLGYGYTF.

The chain is built from TRBV12-3 or TRBV12-4 and TRBJ1-3; possibly TRBD1 for D (6 bases). Trimming took 7 bases from V and 9 from J, leaving 22 bases between them. This CDR3 spans 15 amino acids. Here the CDR3 reads CASNSRDTDLVTIYF. Here the CDR3 DNA reads TGTGCCAGCAATAGCCGGGACACCGACTTGGTCACCATATATTTT.